These T cell receptor beta chains were read from a single sample in a study of T cells after posttransplantation cyclophosphamide. Profiling relied on immunoSEQ multiplex PCR, and the TCRdb table lists in-frame clones only, not all of them. The sample shows some 3,800 clones, roughly 95% of them seen only once. Sequenced input: naive CD4+ T cells sorted from PBMCs. These receptors came from a man aged 50 to 59. CDR3s include the opening cysteine and the closing phenylalanine or tryptophan. D genes are given only for firm matches. Clone size is stated in some rows and not others, as once, few, many or a class when expanded.

V gene	D gene	clone size	J gene	CDR3 DNA	CDR3 protein
TRBV10-3	.	.	TRBJ1-1	TGTGCCATCTCCCCAAGCGGGGGCAAGAACACTGAAGCTTTCTTT	CAISPSGGKNTEAFF
TRBV19	TRBD1	.	TRBJ1-5	TGTGCCAGTAGTGACAGGGTAGGTCAGCCCCAGCATTTT	CASSDRVGQPQHF
TRBV6-6	TRBD2	.	TRBJ2-1	TGTGCCAGCATAGGGACTAGCGGTAACAATGAGCAGTTCTTC	CASIGTSGNNEQFF
TRBV28	.	.	TRBJ2-1	TGTGCCAGCAGTTTACGCGTGGAGCAGTTCTTC	CASSLRVEQFF
TRBV5-1	.	.	TRBJ2-7	TGCGCCAGCAGCTTGGTCTGGACAGAGAGTAACTACGAGCAGTACTTC	CASSLVWTESNYEQYF
TRBV7-2	TRBD2	once	TRBJ2-7	TGTGCCAGCAGCTGGAGCGGGGGTCCCTACGAGCAGTACTTC	CASSWSGGPYEQYF
TRBV28	TRBD2	.	TRBJ2-7	TGTGCCAGCGGTGGGGCGGGAGTGGTCGAGCAGTACTTC	CASGGAGVVEQYF
TRBV7-9	.	once	TRBJ2-7	TGTGCCAGCAGCGTTCGGGATTACGAGCAGTACTTC	CASSVRDYEQYF
TRBV10-3	TRBD1	.	TRBJ2-7	TGTGCCGCAACCGGGACAGAGGGTCCCTACGAGCAGTACTTC	CAATGTEGPYEQYF
TRBV15	TRBD2	once	TRBJ2-1	TGTGCCACCTCGCCAGCGGGGGGGTGGAATGAGCAGTTCTTC	CATSPAGGWNEQFF
TRBV19	TRBD1	.	TRBJ2-7	TGTGCCAGTAGTGGGACAGGGAGGTACGAGCAGTACTTC	CASSGTGRYEQYF
TRBV9	TRBD2	.	TRBJ2-5	TGTGCCAGCAGCGTAGCGGGAGCGGGGGGAACGTACCAAGAGACCCAGTACTTC	CASSVAGAGGTYQETQYF
TRBV27	TRBD2	.	TRBJ2-7	TGTGCCAGCAGTTTAAGGGAGGGTTACGAGCAGTACTTC	CASSLREGYEQYF
TRBV7-2	.	.	TRBJ2-3	TGTGCCAGCTCACTCTTCACAGATACGCAGTATTTT	CASSLFTDTQYF
TRBV10-3	.	.	TRBJ1-4	TGTGCCATCAGTGAGGAGGGGGGGCGAAATGAAAAACTGTTTTTT	CAISEEGGRNEKLFF
TRBV10-3	.	.	TRBJ1-2	TGTGCCATCAATGGGCTAACAGGACGGGGCTACACCTTC	CAINGLTGRGYTF
TRBV11-3	.	.	TRBJ1-6	TGTGCCAGCAGCGGTTTGGGGAGCTCACCCCTCCACTTT	CASSGLGSSPLHF
TRBV5-1	.	.	TRBJ1-2	TGCGCCAGCAGCTTCGGCGGGTCTAACTATGGCTACACCTTC	CASSFGGSNYGYTF
TRBV5-1	.	.	TRBJ1-1	TGCGCCAGCAGCCCCTATGTGAACACTGAAGCTTTCTTT	CASSPYVNTEAFF